This T cell receptor (beta chain) was sequenced in a study of cytomegalovirus exposure and HLA in healthy donors. General study findings and limits: Within an earlier analysis, most TCR beta V segments proved productive either about 87% or about 30% of the time. Some 150 TCR beta chains were listed as cytomegalovirus-associated. Most subjects' HLA-A and HLA-B alleles were reportedly predicted from TCR beta sequences.

The CDR3 covers 16 residues. Germline CDR1 LGHNA, CDR2 YSLEER. Unmatched junction bases numbered 2, after V lost 2 bases and J lost 2 bases. Regarding this clone: The antigen is unknown.

The study ran its PCR with 60 Vbeta and 13 Jbeta primers. Repertoires were generated with immunoSEQ multiplex PCR, while TCRdb's copy carries only in-frame clones and drops some. The sample lists roughly 150,000 clones, approximately 70% occurring once. The sample taken for sequencing was PBMCs. J is TRBJ2-3 and V is TRBV4-3; 12 bases map to TRBD2. This sequence originates from a young woman in good health and CMV-seropositive. The CDR3 loop is CASSQTSGGITDTQYF. The CDR3 coding sequence is TGCGCCAGCAGCCAAACTAGCGGGGGGATCACAGATACGCAGTATTTT.